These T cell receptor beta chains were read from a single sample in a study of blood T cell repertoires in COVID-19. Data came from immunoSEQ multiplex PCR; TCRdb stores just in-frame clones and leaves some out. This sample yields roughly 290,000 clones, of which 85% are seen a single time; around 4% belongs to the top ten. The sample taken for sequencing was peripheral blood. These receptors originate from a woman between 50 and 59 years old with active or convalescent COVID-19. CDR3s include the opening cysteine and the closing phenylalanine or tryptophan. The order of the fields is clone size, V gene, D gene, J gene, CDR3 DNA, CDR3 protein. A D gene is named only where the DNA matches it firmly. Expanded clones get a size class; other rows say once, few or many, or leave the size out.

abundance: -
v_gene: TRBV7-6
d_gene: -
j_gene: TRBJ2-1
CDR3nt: TGTGCCAGCAGCTTAGCCCCCGCAGTATTATTACCAACTGAGCAGTTCTTC
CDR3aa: CASSLAPAVLLPTEQFF

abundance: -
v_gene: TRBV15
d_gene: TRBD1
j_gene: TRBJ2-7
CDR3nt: TGTGCCACCAGCAGAGATCAGGGGGCCAACTACGAGCAGTACTTC
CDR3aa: CATSRDQGANYEQYF

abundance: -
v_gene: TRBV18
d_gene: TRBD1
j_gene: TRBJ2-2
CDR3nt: TGTGCCAGCTCACGGAACCAGGGGGCTACCGGGGAGCTGTTTTTT
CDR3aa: CASSRNQGATGELFF

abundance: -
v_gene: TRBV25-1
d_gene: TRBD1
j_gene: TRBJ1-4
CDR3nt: TGTGCCAGCAGTGAGACAGGGCCTAATGAAAAACTGTTTTTT
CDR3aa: CASSETGPNEKLFF

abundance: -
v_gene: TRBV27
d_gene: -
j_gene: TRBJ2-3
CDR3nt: TGTGCCAGCAGTTTTGGGACACCAAATACGCAGTATTTT
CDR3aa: CASSFGTPNTQYF

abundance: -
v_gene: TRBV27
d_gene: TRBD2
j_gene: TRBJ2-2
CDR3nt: TGTGCCAGCAGTTGGGTGGTAGCGGGAGGGCCCGACACCGGGGAGCTGTTTTTT
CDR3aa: CASSWVVAGGPDTGELFF

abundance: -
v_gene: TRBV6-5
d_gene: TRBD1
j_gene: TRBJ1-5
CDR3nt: TGTGCCAGCCGGACAGGGGAAGACAATCAGCCCCAGCATTTT
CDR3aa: CASRTGEDNQPQHF

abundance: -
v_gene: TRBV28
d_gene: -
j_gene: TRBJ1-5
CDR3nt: TGTGCCAGCAGTTTATGGGCAGGGATGGGCAATCAGCCCCAGCATTTT
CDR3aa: CASSLWAGMGNQPQHF

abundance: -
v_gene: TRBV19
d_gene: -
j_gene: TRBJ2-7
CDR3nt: TGTGCCAGTAGTCCCCAGGGGCCCTCCTACGAGCAGTACTTC
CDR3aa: CASSPQGPSYEQYF

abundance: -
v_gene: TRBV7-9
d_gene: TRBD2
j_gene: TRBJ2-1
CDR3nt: TGTGCCAGCAGCTTAGTGGGACTAGCGGGAGGATTCAATGAGCAGTTCTTC
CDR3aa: CASSLVGLAGGFNEQFF

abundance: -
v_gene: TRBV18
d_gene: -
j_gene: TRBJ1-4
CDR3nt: TGTGCCAGCTCAACCTCCCAGACTTCAACTAATGAAAAACTGTTTTTT
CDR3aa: CASSTSQTSTNEKLFF

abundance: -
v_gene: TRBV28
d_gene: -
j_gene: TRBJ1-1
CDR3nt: TGTGCCACACGAGGAGGGCGAGGGACTGAAGCTTTCTTT
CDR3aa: CATRGGRGTEAFF

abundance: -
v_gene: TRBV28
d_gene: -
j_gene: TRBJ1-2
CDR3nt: TGTGCCAGCAGGGCCACCAGCTATGGCTACACCTTC
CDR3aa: CASRATSYGYTF

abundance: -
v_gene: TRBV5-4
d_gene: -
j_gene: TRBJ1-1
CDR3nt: TGTGCCAGCAGCAACACCGGGACACTGGGAGCTTTCTTT
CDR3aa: CASSNTGTLGAFF

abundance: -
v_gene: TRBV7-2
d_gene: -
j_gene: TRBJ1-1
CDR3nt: TGTGCCAGCAGCCCACCAGTTGCTGAAGCTTTCTTT
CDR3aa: CASSPPVAEAFF

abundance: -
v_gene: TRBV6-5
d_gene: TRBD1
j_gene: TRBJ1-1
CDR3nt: TGTGCCAGCAAGGTAGACAGGGGTATGAACACTGAAGCTTTCTTT
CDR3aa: CASKVDRGMNTEAFF

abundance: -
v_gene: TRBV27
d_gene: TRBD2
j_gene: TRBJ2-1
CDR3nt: TGTGCCAGCAGTTTAATGACCGGCGGGGCGGGGGGCAATGAGCAGTTCTTC
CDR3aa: CASSLMTGGAGGNEQFF

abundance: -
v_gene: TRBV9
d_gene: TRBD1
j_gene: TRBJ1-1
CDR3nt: TGTGCCAGCAGCGTGGGACAGGGGATTGAAGCTTTCTTT
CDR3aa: CASSVGQGIEAFF

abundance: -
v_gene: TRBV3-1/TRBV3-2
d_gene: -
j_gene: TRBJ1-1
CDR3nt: TGTGCCAGCAGCGACCCCGCTAGGGGGACTGAAGCTTTCTTT
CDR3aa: CASSDPARGTEAFF

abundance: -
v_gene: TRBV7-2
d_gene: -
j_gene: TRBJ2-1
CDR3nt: TGTGCCAGCAGCTTAGACGCGGGATTGGGGAATGAGCAGTTCTTC
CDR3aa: CASSLDAGLGNEQFF

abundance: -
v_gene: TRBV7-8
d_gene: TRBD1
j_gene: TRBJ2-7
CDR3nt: TGTGCCAGCAGCTTTTTAGGGGGCCGGACCAGGGCTTCCTCCTACGAGCAGTACTTC
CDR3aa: CASSFLGGRTRASSYEQYF

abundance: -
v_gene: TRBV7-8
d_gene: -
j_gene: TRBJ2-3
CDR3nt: TGTGCCAGCAGCTTAGGACGGGGGAGCACAGATACGCAGTATTTT
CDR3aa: CASSLGRGSTDTQYF

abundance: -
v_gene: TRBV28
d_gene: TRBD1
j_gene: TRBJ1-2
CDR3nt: TGTGCCACCGAAACCTACAGGGGGAGTGGCTACACCTTC
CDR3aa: CATETYRGSGYTF

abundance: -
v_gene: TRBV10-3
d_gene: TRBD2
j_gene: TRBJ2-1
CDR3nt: TGTGCCATCACCGAAGGGACTAGCGGCCACAATGAGCAGTTCTTC
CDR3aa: CAITEGTSGHNEQFF

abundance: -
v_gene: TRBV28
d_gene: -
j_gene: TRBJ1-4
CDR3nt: TGTGCCAGCAGTCTCCCCGTCCCCCCTGAAAAACTGTTTTTT
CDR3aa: CASSLPVPPEKLFF

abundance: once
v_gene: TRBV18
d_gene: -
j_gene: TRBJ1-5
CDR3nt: TGTGCCAGCTCACCAAGAACAGGGAATCAGCCCCAGCATTTT
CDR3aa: CASSPRTGNQPQHF

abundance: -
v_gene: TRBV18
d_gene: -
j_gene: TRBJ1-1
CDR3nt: TGTGCCAGCTCATCAGATCAGGGCAGAGACACTGAAGCTTTCTTT
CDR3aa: CASSSDQGRDTEAFF

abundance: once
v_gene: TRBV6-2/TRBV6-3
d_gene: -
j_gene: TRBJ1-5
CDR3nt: TGTGCCAGCAACCCACTGAATAGCAATCAGCCCCAGCATTTT
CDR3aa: CASNPLNSNQPQHF

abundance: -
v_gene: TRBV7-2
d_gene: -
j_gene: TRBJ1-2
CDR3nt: TGTGCCAGCAGCTCCTCCGGGGGCTATGGCTACACCTTC
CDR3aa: CASSSSGGYGYTF

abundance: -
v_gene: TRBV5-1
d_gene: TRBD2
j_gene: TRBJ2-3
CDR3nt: TGCGCCAGCAGCTTATCCGGGACTAGCCAAAGCACAGATACGCAGTATTTT
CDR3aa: CASSLSGTSQSTDTQYF

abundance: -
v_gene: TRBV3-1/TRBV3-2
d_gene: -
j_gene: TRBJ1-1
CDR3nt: TGTGCCAGCAGCCAAGGGGGCAGCAATAACGAAGCTTTCTTT
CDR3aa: CASSQGGSNNEAFF

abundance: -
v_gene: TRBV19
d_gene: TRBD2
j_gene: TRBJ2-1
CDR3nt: TGTGCCAGTAGTATGGGGACTAGCGGAAACAATGAGCAGTTCTTC
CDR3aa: CASSMGTSGNNEQFF

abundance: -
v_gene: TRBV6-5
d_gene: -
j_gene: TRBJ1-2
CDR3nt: TGTGCCAGCAGTTACGGGCAGAGTGGAAGCGGCTACACCTTC
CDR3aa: CASSYGQSGSGYTF

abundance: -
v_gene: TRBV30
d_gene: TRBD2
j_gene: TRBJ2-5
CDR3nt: TGTGCCTGGAGTGTACCATTTGGGGGCATAGCGGGATTCGGGGAGACCCAGTACTTC
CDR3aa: CAWSVPFGGIAGFGETQYF

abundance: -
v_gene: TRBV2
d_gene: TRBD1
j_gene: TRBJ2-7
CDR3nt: TGTGCCAGCAGTGAAACCGGGGGGACAGGGTACTACGAGCAGTACTTC
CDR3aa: CASSETGGTGYYEQYF

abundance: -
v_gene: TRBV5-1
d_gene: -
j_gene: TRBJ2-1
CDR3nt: TGCGCCAGCAGGCTAGCTACCTACAATGAGCAGTTCTTC
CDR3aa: CASRLATYNEQFF

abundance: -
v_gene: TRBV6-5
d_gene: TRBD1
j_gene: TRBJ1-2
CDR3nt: TGTGCCAGCATCCCGGGACAGGGGCGCTATGGCTACACCTTC
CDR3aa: CASIPGQGRYGYTF

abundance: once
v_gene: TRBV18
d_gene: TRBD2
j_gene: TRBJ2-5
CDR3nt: TGTGCCAGCTCACCGGTAGGCGGACTAGATCAAGAGACCCAGTACTTC
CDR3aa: CASSPVGGLDQETQYF

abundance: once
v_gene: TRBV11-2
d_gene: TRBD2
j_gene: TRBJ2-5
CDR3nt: TGTGCCAGCAGCCCTAACGGGGGGGAGACCCAGTACTTC
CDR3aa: CASSPNGGETQYF

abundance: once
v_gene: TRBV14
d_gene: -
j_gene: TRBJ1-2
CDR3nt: TGTGCCAGCAGCCAAAACCTCCATGGCGGAGCCTATGGCTACACCTTC
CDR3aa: CASSQNLHGGAYGYTF

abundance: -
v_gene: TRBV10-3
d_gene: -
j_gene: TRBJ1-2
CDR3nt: TGTGCCATCAGAGAGACAGGAGATTTCTATGGCTACACCTTC
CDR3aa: CAIRETGDFYGYTF

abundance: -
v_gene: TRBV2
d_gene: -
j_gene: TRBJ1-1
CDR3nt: TGTGCCAGCAGTGAGCAGGGTCACGCTTTCTTT
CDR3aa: CASSEQGHAFF

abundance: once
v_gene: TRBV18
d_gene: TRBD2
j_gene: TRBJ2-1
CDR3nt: TGTGCCAGCTCACCTCGAGAGACTAGCGGGAGAACAAGGGAGGAGCAGTTCTTC
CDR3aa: CASSPRETSGRTREEQFF